This is a list of T cell receptor beta chains from one sample in a study of long-term antiretroviral therapy in people with HIV. Assay used: immunoSEQ multiplex PCR; TCRdb lists only in-frame clones, some missing. The table lists 20,000 to 25,000 clones, about 86% of them singletons, with about 4.6% in the top ten. Sequences were derived from unsorted PBMCs, sampled 1.3 years after starting antiretroviral therapy. The receptors here all came from a man between 60 and 75 years old with HIV. CDR3s leave out the opening cysteine and the closing phenylalanine or tryptophan. D genes are given only for firm matches. Expanded clones are given a class, and other clones once, few, many or no size at all.

NA | NA | TRBV10-3 | AISGLQGGEQY
NA | NA | TRBV2 | ASSGLSGTDSPLH
TRBD1 | NA | TRBV5-6 | ASSWDRSNYGYT
NA | few | TRBV6-6 | ASTPGGNYEQY
NA | NA | TRBV7-2 | ASSLTGTYTTDTQY
TRBD1 | once | TRBV27 | ASSLTQGDATYEQY
NA | NA | TRBV7-9 | ASASSVNTEAF
NA | NA | TRBV6-5 | ASSYTGNQPQH
NA | NA | TRBV2 | ASLGQHNQPQH
NA | NA | TRBV2 | ASTDEGGDSPLH
NA | NA | TRBV25-1 | ASSDPPSGKSYNEQF
NA | NA | TRBV30 | AWITGVTGELF
NA | once | TRBV28 | ASSLSRDKQY
NA | NA | TRBV7-3 | ASSLNSNQPQH
NA | NA | TRBV5-6 | ASSPQGYVNEKLF
TRBD1 | NA | TRBV18 | ASSPDRGYGYT
NA | NA | TRBV5-1 | ASSFSGSSYEQY
NA | NA | TRBV10-3 | AISEGSNSYNEQF
NA | NA | TRBV7-9 | ASSRIGWSGANVLT
NA | few | TRBV2 | ASSPDRINQPQH
TRBD1 | NA | TRBV7-9 | ASSAGGSGNQPQH
NA | once | TRBV10-3 | AISESGRGYTEAF
NA | NA | TRBV29-1 | SVDMAGVDTQY
TRBD2 | NA | TRBV4-2 | ASSQGLAGGPDTQY
TRBD1 | NA | TRBV18 | ASSRSDRGSQPQH
TRBD1 | NA | TRBV10-3 | AISETDRSNSPLH
TRBD1 | NA | TRBV5-1 | ASGSYYETGTGGEY
NA | NA | TRBV30 | AWSVSLTGELF
TRBD1 | NA | TRBV14 | ASSRFRTGAGELF
NA | NA | TRBV5-1 | ASSLGVEPYEQY
NA | few | TRBV25-1 | ASSEAGRGLSYEQY
TRBD1 | once | TRBV7-2 | ASSDRGQTQY
TRBD1 | NA | TRBV13 | ASSLVGQRGTDTQY